This T cell receptor (beta chain) was retrieved from a study of blood T cell repertoires in COVID-19. Study processing details: Estimation of nucleated cell counts relied on the amplification of reference gene primers. Generated by immunoSEQ multiplex PCR, the TCRdb table keeps only in-frame clones and is missing some. V, J and clone size reflect that table, while D and trimming were determined from the DNA. The data contain about 330,000 clones, about 92% of them singletons. The trim removed 1 base at V and 8 bases at J, leaving 12 bases unmatched. Germline V gene data show CDR1 as SGHTA and CDR2 as FQGNSA. The CDR3 sequence is 18 residues long.

This clonotype originated in a woman aged 25 to 45 who had recovered from COVID-19. V gene TRBV7-2 combines with J gene TRBJ1-4; 11 bases are a match to TRBD1. Sequencing was performed on PBMCs or T cells enriched from blood (not recorded which). Here the CDR3 reads CASSLGFPDRGLREKLFF. The CDR3 bases are TGTGCCAGCAGCTTAGGGTTTCCGGACAGGGGGCTCAGGGAAAAACTGTTTTTT.